These 5 T cell receptor beta chains originate from one sample sequenced in a study of T cells in Graves' hyperthyroidism and ophthalmopathy. RNA transcripts served as the template for amplifying TCR beta CDR3 regions. RT-PCR in the first round (using the HTBI primer set) targeted the TCR CDR3. TCRdb re-derived calls from the multiplex PCR reads in MiXCR, one entry per CDR3 protein. The table includes about 530,000 distinct CDR3 sequences, over 15% detected once. The sequenced material came from blood. The receptors shown here come from a young woman with Graves' ophthalmopathy.

This rearrangement joins TRBV20-1 to TRBJ1-4; D is unresolved. The CDR3 has 14 residues. In germline, CDR1 is DFQATT, CDR2 SNEGSKA (reference sequence). V was shortened by 0 bases and J by 5 bases, with 10 bases between the two germline ends. CDR3 in DNA: TGCAGTGCTAGAGATCCGCAGGAGAATGAAAAACTGTTTTTT. This codes for CSARDPQENEKLFF.

This chain uses TRBV29-1 with TRBJ1-3, with D perhaps matching TRBD1 (5 bases). The germline V gene encodes CDR1 SQVTM and CDR2 ANQGSEA. The CDR3 extends over 16 amino acids. V was pared by 4 bases and J by 0 bases, with 16 bases between. The CDR3: CSVVVGDGDSGNTIYF. CDR3 DNA sequence: TGCAGCGTTGTCGTCGGGGACGGAGACTCTGGAAACACCATATATTTT.

V and J are TRBV25-1 and TRBJ2-3, with D possibly TRBD2 on 6 matching bases. Germline V CDR1 and CDR2: MGHDK, SYGVNS. This CDR3 contains 15 residues. V lost 2 bases to trimming and J lost 4 bases, with 13 bases between them. This chain's CDR3 is CASSEGLARADTQYF. In DNA, the CDR3 is TGTGCCAGCAGTGAAGGGCTAGCGAGAGCAGATACGCAGTATTTT.

This clonotype came up a few times. The rearrangement links TRBV6-5 to TRBJ2-2, with TRBD1 identical over 7 bases. The trim removed 2 bases at V and 8 bases at J, leaving 5 bases unmatched. Germline values: CDR1 MNHEY, CDR2 SVGAGI. The CDR3 contains 14 residues. CDR3 region: CASSYGRGPGELFF. The CDR3 coding sequence is TGTGCCAGCAGTTACGGAAGGGGGCCAGGGGAGCTGTTTTTT.

This clonotype has just a few counts. The genes are TRBV28 and TRBJ2-4; D is unresolved. CDR1 and CDR2 (germline): MDHEN, SYDVKM. The CDR3 covers 15 residues. V was trimmed by 6 bases and J by 5 bases, leaving 17 bases between them. CDR3 in DNA: TGTGCCAGCAGCCCCGGACCAATAACGCAAAACATTCAGTACTTC. It translates to CASSPGPITQNIQYF.